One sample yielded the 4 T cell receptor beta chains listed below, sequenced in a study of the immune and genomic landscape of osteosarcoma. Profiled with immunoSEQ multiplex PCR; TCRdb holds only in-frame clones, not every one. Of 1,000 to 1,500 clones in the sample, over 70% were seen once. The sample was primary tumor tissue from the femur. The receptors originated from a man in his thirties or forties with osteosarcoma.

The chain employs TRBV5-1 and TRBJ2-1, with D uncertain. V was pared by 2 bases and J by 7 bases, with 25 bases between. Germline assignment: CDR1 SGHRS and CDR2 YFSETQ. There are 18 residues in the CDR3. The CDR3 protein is CASSFRAGTARGTNEQFF. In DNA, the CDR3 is TGCGCCAGCAGCTTTAGGGCCGGAACGGCTAGAGGTACGAATGAGCAGTTCTTC. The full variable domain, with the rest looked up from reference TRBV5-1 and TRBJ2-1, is KAGVTQTPRYLIKTRGQQVTLSCSPISGHRSVSWYQQTPGQGLQFLFEYFSETQRNKGNFPGRFSGRQFSNSRSEMNVSTLELGDSALYLCASSFRAGTARGTNEQFFGPGTRLTVL.

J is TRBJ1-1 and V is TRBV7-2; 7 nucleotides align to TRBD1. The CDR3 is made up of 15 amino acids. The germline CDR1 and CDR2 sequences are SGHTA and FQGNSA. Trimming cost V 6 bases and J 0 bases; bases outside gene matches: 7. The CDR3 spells CASSPGGGMNTEAFF. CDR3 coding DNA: TGTGCCAGCAGTCCAGGGGGAGGGATGAACACTGAAGCTTTCTTT.

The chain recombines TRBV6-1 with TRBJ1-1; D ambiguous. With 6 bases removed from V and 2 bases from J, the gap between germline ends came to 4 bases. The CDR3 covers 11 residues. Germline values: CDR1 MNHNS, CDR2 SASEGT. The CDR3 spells CASRDNTEAFF. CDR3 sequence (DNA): TGTGCCAGCAGGGACAACACTGAAGCTTTCTTT.

DNA of the CDR3: TGTGCCTGGAGTCACGACAGACGAACTGAAGCTTTCTTT. It specifies CAWSHDRRTEAFF. This chain uses TRBV30 with TRBJ1-1, with D perhaps matching TRBD1 (5 bases). V was pared by 2 bases and J by 5 bases, with 12 bases between. The CDR3 runs 13 residues. The germline V gene has CDR1 GTSNPN and CDR2 SVGIG (reference sequence).